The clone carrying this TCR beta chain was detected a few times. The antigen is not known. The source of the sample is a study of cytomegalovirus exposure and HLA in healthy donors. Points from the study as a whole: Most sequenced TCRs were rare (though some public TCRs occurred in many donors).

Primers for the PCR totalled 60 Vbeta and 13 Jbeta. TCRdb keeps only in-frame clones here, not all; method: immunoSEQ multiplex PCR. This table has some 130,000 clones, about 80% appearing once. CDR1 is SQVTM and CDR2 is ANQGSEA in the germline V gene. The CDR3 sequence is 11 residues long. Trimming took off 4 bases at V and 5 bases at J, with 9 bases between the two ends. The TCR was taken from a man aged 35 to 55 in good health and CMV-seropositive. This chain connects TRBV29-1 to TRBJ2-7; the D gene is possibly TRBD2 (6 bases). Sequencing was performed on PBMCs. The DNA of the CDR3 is TGCAGCGTTGGTGGAGGGAACGAGCAGTACTTC. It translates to CSVGGGNEQYF.